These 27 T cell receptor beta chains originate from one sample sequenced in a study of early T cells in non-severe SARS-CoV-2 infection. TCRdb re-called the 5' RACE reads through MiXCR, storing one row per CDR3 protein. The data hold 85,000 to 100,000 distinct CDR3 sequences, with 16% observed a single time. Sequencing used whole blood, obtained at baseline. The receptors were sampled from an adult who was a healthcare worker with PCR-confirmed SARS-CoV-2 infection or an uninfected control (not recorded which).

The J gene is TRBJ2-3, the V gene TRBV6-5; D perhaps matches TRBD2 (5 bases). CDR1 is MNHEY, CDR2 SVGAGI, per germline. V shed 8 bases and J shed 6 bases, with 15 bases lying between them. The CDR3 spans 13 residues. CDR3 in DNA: TGTGCCAGCCGGACTGGGCCTCGGGATACGCAGTATTTT. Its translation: CASRTGPRDTQYF.

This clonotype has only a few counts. The CDR3: CASSAGTPAGEQYF. The DNA of the CDR3 is TGTGCCAGCAGTGCCGGGACACCGGCGGGTGAGCAGTACTTC. The chain uses TRBV6-1 and TRBJ2-7, with D possibly being TRBD1 (6 bases). The CDR3 is 14 residues long. Germline lookup yields CDR1 MNHNS and CDR2 SASEGT. The germline V and J ends were trimmed by 4 bases and 7 bases, with 17 bases remaining between them.

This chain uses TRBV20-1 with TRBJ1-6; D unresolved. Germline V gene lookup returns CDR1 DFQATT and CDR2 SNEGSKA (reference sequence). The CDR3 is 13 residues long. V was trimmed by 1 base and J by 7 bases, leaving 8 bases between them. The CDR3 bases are TGCAGTGCTAGAGTGGGCCCGAATTCACCCCTCCACTTT. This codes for CSARVGPNSPLHF.

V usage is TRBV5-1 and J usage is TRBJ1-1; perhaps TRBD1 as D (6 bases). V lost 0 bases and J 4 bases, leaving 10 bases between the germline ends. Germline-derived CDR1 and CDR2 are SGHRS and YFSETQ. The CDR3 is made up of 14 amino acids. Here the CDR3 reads CASSLDRAATEAFF. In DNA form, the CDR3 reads TGCGCCAGCAGCTTGGACAGGGCGGCCACTGAAGCTTTCTTT.

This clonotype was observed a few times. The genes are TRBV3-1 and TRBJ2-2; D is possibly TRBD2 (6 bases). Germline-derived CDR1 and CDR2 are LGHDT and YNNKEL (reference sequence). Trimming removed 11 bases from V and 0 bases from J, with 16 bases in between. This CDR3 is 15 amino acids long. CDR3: CAAGIGRANTGELFF. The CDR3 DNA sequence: TGTGCCGCGGGGATCGGGAGAGCGAACACCGGGGAGCTGTTTTTT.

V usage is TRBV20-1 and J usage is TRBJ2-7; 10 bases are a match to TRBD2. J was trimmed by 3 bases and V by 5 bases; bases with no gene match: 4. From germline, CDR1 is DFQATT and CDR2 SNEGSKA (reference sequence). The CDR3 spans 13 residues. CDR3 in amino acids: CSALLAGVYEQYF. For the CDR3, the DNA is TGCAGTGCTTTGCTAGCGGGAGTCTACGAGCAGTACTTC.

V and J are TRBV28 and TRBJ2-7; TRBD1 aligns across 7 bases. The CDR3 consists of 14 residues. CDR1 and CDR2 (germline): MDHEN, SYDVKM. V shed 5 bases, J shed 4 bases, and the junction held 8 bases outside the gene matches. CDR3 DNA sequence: TGTGCCAGCAGTGGTCCGGGACAGCGGTACGAGCAGTACTTC. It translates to CASSGPGQRYEQYF.

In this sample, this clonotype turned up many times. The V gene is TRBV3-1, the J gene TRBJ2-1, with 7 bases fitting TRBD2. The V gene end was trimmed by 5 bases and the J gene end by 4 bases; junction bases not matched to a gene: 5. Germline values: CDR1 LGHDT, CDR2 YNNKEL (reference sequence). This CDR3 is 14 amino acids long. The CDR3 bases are TGTGCCAGCAGCTGGGGCGGGAGTTACAATGAGCAGTTCTTC. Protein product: CASSWGGSYNEQFF.

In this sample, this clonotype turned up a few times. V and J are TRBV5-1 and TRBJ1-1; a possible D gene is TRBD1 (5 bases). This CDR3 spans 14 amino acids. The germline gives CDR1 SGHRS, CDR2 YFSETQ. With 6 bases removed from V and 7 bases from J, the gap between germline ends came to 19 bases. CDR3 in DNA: TGCGCCAGCAAAGGATCCAGGGCGGGAGATGAAGCTTTCTTT. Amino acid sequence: CASKGSRAGDEAFF.

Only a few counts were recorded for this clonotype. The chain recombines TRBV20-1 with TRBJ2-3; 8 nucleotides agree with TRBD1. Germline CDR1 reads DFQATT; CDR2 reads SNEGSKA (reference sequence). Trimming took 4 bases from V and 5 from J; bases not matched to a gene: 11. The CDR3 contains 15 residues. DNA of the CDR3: TGCAGTGCTAACGAGGGACAGGCTGAGAGAGATACGCAGTATTTT. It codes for CSANEGQAERDTQYF.

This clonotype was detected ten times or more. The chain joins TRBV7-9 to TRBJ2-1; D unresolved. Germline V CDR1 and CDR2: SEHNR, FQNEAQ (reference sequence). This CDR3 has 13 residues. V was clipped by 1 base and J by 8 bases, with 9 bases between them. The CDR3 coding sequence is TGTGCCAGCAGCTTAGAAGTAGCCTATGAGCAGTTCTTC. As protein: CASSLEVAYEQFF.

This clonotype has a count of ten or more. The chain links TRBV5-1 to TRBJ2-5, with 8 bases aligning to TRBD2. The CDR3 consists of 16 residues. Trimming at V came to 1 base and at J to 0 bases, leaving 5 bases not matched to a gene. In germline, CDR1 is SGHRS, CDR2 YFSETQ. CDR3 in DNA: TGCGCCAGCAGCTTGATGGCTAGCGGGTACCAAGAGACCCAGTACTTC. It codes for CASSLMASGYQETQYF.

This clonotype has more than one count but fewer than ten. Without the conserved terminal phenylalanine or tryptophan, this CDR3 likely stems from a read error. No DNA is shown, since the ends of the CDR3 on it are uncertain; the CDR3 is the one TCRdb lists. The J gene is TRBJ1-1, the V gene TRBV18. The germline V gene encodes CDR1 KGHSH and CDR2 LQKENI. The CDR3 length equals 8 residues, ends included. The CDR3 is CASSRARV.

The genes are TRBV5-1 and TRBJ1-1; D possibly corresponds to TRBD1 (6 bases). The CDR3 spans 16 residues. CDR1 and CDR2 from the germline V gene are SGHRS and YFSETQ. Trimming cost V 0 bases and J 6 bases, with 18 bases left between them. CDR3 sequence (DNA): TGCGCCAGCAGCTTGGATTCTCGGCAGGGGAGCGCTGAAGCTTTCTTT. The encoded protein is CASSLDSRQGSAEAFF.

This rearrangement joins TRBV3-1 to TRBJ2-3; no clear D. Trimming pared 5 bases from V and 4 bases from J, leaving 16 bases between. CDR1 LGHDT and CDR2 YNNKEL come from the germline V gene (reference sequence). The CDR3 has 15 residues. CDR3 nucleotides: TGTGCCAGCAGCGCCCGGATGCTCGCGGCAGATACGCAGTATTTT. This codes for CASSARMLAADTQYF.

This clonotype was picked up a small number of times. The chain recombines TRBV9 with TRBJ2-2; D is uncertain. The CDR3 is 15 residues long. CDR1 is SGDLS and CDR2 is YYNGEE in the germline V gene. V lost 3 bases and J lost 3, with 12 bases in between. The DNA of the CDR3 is TGTGCCAGCAGCGCTCAGGTATCTTACACCGGGGAGCTGTTTTTT. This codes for CASSAQVSYTGELFF.

The CDR3 sequence is CALGGYVGELFF. The CDR3 region has the DNA TGTGCCCTGGGCGGGTATGTCGGGGAGCTGTTTTTT. This chain joins TRBV28 and TRBJ2-2; weak D call: TRBD2 (5 bases). The CDR3 totals 12 residues. The germline gives CDR1 MDHEN, CDR2 SYDVKM. V was clipped by 11 bases and J by 7 bases, with 14 bases between them.

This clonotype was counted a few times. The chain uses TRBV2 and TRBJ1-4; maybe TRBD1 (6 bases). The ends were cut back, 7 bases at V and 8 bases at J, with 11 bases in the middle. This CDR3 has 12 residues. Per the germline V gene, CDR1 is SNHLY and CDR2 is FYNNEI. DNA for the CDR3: TGTGCCAGCACAGGGGCCGGAGAAAAACTGTTTTTT. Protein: CASTGAGEKLFF.

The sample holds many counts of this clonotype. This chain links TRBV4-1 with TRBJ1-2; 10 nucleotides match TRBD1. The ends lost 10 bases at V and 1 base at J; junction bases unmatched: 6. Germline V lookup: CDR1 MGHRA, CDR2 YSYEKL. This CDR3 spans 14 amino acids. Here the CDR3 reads CATRGTGVNYGYTF. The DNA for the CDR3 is TGCGCCACCAGGGGGACAGGGGTTAACTATGGCTACACCTTC.

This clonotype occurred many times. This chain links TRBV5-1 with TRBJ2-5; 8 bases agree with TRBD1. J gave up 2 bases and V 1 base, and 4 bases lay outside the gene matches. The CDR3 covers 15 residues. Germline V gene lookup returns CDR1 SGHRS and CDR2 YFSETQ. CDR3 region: CASSLSGGTQETQYF. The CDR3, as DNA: TGCGCCAGCAGCTTGTCAGGGGGCACACAAGAGACCCAGTACTTC.

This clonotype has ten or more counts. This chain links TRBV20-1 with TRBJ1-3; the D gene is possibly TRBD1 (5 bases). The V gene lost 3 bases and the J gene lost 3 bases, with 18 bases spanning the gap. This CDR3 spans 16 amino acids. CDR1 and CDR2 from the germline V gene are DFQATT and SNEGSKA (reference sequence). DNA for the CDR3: TGCAGTGCTAGCTCGGCGGGGGTCTCCTTTGGAAACACCATATATTTT. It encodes CSASSAGVSFGNTIYF.

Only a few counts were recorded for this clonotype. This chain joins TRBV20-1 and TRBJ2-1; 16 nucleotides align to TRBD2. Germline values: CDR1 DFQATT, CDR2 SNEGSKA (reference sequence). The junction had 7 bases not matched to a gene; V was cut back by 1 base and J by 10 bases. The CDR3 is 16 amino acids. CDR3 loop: CSARALGLAGGQEQFF. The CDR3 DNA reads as TGCAGTGCTAGAGCATTGGGACTAGCGGGAGGGCAAGAGCAGTTCTTC.

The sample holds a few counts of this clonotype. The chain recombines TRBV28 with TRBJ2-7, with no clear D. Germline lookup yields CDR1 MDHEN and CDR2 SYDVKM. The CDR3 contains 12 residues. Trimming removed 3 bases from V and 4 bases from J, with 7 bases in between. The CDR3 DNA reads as TGTGCCAGCAGTTTCCCCTCATACGAGCAGTACTTC. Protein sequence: CASSFPSYEQYF.

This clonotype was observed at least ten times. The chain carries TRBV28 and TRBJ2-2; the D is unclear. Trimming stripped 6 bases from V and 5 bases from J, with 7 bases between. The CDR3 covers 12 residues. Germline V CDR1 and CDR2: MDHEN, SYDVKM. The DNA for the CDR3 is TGTGCCAGCAGGGGATTAACCGGGGAGCTGTTTTTT. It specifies CASRGLTGELFF.

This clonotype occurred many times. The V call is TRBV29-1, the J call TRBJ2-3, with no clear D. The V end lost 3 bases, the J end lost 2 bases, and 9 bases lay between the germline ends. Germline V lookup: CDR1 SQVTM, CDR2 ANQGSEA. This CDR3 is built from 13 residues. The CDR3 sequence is CSVDALNTDTQYF. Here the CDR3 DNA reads TGCAGCGTTGACGCCCTTAACACAGATACGCAGTATTTT.

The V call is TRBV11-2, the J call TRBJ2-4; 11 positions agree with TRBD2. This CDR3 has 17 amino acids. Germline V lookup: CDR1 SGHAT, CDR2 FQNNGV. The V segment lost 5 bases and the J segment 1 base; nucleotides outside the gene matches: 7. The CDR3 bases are TGTGCCAGCAGCCCCGGACTAGCGGGTTCTGCCAAAAACATTCAGTACTTC. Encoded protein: CASSPGLAGSAKNIQYF.

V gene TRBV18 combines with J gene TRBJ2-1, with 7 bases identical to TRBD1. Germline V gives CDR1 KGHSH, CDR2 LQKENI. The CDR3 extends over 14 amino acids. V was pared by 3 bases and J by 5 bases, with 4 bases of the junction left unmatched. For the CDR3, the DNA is TGTGCCAGCTCACCCACGACAGGGAACAATGAGCAGTTCTTC. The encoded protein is CASSPTTGNNEQFF.